This T cell receptor (beta chain) was sequenced in a study of T cell responses to AZD1222 COVID-19 vaccine. The germline V gene encodes CDR1 SGHAT and CDR2 FQNNGV. The CDR3 covers 14 residues. V was pared by 4 bases and J by 4 bases, with 13 bases between. Recipients boosted at about 4 weeks or about 12 weeks are pooled. A word on this clone: What it recognizes is unknown.

Study-level results: White British ancestry dominated among donors, who included more females, and clonal diversity was possibly underestimated. Breadth and depth of Spike-specific TCRs rose after two AZD1222 doses. Reportedly, close to half of spike-specific TCRs are directed against unmutated variant regions.

Repertoires were generated with immunoSEQ multiplex PCR, while TCRdb's copy carries only in-frame clones and drops some. The table has roughly 98,000 clones, approximately 84% seen once. The input for sequencing was peripheral blood, taken 28 days after the second AZD1222 dose. This chain links TRBV11-2 with TRBJ1-1; D possibly corresponds to TRBD1 (5 bases). This clonotype was sampled from an adult who received the AZD1222 COVID-19 vaccine. CDR3 residues: CASSWGGGATEAFF. In nucleotides, the CDR3 is TGTGCCAGCAGCTGGGGTGGCGGGGCCACTGAAGCTTTCTTT.